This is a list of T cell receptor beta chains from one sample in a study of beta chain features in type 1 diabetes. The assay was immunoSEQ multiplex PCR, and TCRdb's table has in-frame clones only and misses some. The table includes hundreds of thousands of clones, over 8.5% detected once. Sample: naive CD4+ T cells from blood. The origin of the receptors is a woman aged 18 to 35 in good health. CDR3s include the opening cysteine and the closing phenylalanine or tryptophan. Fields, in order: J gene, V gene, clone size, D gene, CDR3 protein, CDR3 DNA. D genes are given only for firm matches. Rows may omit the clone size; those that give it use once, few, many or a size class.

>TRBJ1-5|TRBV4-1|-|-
CASSQKYGGQPQHF
TGCGCCAGCAGCCAAAAATACGGGGGTCAGCCCCAGCATTTT
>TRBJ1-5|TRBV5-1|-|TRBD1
CASSLGPRTGDNQPQHF
TGCGCCAGCAGCTTGGGGCCTCGGACAGGGGACAATCAGCCCCAGCATTTT
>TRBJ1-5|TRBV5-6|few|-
CASSGRQTDNQPQHF
TGTGCCAGCAGCGGCCGACAGACAGACAATCAGCCCCAGCATTTT
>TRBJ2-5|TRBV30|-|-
CACAPGRETQYF
TGTGCCTGTGCCCCTGGGAGGGAGACCCAGTACTTC
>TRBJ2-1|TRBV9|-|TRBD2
CASSVGGLAGVNEQFF
TGTGCCAGCAGCGTGGGGGGACTAGCGGGAGTCAATGAGCAGTTCTTC
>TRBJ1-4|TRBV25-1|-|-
CASRPRATNEKLFF
TGTGCCAGCAGACCCAGGGCAACTAATGAAAAACTGTTTTTT
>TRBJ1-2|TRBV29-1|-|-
CSVDVRIGGYTF
TGCAGCGTTGACGTGAGGATTGGTGGCTACACCTTC
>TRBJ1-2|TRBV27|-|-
CASSRLPGGDRNYGYTF
TGTGCCAGCAGCCGACTCCCTGGGGGGGATCGTAACTATGGCTACACCTTC
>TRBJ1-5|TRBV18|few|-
CASSPTDNQPQHF
TGTGCCAGCTCACCAACAGACAATCAGCCCCAGCATTTT
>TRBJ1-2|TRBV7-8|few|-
CASSLGGTPNYGYTF
TGTGCCAGCAGCTTAGGAGGGACACCTAACTATGGCTACACCTTC
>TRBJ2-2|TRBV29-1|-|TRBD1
CSVGDSVNTGELFF
TGCAGCGTGGGGGACAGCGTAAACACCGGGGAGCTGTTTTTT
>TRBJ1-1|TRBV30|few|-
CAWSRGGTEAFF
TGTGCCTGGAGTCGGGGGGGAACTGAAGCTTTCTTT
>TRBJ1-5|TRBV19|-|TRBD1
CASRAGQGNQPQHF
TGTGCCAGTAGGGCTGGACAGGGAAATCAGCCCCAGCATTTT
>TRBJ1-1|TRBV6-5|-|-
CASSRSGGENTEAFF
TGTGCCAGCAGTAGGTCTGGGGGCGAGAACACTGAAGCTTTCTTT
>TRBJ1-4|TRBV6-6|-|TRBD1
CASSSRTGGNEKLFF
TGTGCCAGCAGTTCCCGGACAGGCGGTAATGAAAAACTGTTTTTT
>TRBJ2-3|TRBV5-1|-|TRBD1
CASSYGQGGDTQYF
TGCGCCAGCAGCTATGGACAGGGTGGAGATACGCAGTATTTT
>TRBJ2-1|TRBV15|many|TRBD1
CATSVEQGVVEQFF
TGTGCCACCAGCGTGGAACAGGGGGTCGTTGAGCAGTTCTTC
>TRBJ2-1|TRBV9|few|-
CASSLAPSYNEQFF
TGTGCCAGCAGTCTAGCCCCCTCCTACAATGAGCAGTTCTTC
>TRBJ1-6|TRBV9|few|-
CASSVSGTYNSPLHF
TGTGCCAGCAGCGTATCAGGAACGTATAATTCACCCCTCCACTTT
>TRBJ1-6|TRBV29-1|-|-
CSGSEIGVSYNSPLHF
TGCAGCGGGAGTGAGATAGGGGTATCCTATAATTCACCCCTCCACTTT
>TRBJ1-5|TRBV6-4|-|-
CASSDGFNQPQHF
TGTGCCAGCAGTGACGGCTTCAATCAGCCCCAGCATTTT
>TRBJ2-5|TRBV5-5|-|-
CASSLRGQETQYF
TGTGCCAGCAGCTTGAGGGGCCAAGAGACCCAGTACTTC
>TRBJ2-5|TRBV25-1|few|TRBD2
CASSDPRLAAQIETQYF
TGTGCCAGCAGTGATCCCCGACTAGCGGCCCAAATTGAGACCCAGTACTTC
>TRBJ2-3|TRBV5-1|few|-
CASSLEATDTQYF
TGCGCCAGCAGCTTAGAGGCCACAGATACGCAGTATTTT
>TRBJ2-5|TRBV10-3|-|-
CAISTEGETQYF
TGTGCCATCAGCACAGAGGGAGAGACCCAGTACTTC
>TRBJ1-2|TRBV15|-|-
CATSSGQSYGYTF
TGTGCCACCAGCAGTGGACAGAGCTATGGCTACACCTTC
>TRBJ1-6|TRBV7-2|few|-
CASSLARQGFSPLHF
TGTGCCAGCAGCTTAGCGCGGCAGGGGTTCTCACCCCTCCACTTT
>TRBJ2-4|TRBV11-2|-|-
CASSLDSGFSKNIQYF
TGTGCCAGCAGCTTAGATTCCGGGTTTTCCAAAAACATTCAGTACTTC
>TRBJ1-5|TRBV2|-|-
CASSESDRSQPQHF
TGTGCCAGCAGTGAATCGGACAGAAGTCAGCCCCAGCATTTT